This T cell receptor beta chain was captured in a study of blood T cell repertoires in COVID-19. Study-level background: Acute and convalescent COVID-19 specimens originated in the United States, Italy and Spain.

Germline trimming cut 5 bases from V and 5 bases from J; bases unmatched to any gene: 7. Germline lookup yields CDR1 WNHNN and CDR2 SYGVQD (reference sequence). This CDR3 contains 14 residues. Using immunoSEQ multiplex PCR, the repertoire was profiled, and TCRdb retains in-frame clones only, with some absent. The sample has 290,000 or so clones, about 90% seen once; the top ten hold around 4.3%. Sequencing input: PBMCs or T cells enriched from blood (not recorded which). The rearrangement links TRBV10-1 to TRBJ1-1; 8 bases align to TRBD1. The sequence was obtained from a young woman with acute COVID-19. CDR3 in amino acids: CASSSTGAGTEAFF. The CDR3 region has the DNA TGCGCCAGCAGTTCGACAGGGGCAGGGACTGAAGCTTTCTTT.